This T cell receptor beta chain was sequenced in a study of T cell responses to AZD1222 COVID-19 vaccine. Study results and limitations: Only a handful of AZD1222 recipients, about six in all, had baseline seropositivity. A rise in Spike-specific TCR breadth and depth followed two AZD1222 doses.

The germline V gene has CDR1 KGHSH and CDR2 LQKENI. CDR3 length: 12 amino acids. Trimming pared 8 bases from V and 6 bases from J, leaving 13 bases between. This clone was found once. Its specificity is not known. Here immunoSEQ multiplex PCR was the method, and the copy in TCRdb shows in-frame clones only, minus some. The sample records some 110,000 clones, about 89% being singletons. The J gene is TRBJ1-1, the V gene TRBV18; D remains unclear. Sequencing was performed on peripheral blood, taken 28 days after the second AZD1222 dose. The origin of this receptor is an adult who received the AZD1222 COVID-19 vaccine. The CDR3 DNA is TGTGCCAGCACTGGCCTTGGCCCTGAAGCTTTCTTT. Encoded protein: CASTGLGPEAFF.